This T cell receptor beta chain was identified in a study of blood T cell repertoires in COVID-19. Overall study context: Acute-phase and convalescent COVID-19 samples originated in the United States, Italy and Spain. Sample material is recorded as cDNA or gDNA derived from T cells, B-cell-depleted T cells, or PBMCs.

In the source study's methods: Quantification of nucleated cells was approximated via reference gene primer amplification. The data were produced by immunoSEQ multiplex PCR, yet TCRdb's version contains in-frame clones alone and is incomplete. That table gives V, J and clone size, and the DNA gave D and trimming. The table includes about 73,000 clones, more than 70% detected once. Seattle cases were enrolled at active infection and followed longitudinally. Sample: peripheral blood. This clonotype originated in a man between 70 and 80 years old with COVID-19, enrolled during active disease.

The CDR3 DNA is TGTGCCAGCAGCTTAGCGATCAGGGGGGCGTACCAAGAGACCCAGTACTTC. Translating it yields CASSLAIRGAYQETQYF. V and J are TRBV7-2 and TRBJ2-5; TRBD1 is a possible D gene (7 bases). The germline V gene has CDR1 SGHTA and CDR2 FQGNSA. V lost 0 bases and J lost 0, with 14 bases in between. The CDR3 totals 17 residues.